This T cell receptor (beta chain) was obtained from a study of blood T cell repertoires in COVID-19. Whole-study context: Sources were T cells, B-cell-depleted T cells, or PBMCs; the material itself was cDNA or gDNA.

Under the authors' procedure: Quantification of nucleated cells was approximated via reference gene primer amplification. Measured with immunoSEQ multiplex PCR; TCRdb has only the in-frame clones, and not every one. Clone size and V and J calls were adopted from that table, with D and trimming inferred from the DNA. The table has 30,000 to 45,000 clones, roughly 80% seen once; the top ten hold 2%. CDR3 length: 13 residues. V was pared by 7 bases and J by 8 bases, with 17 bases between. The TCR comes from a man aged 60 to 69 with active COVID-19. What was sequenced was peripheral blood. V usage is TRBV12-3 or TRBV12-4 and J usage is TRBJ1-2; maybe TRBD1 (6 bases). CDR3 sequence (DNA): TGTGCCAGCACCGAGGGGGGGCTGAGAGGCTACACCTTC. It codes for CASTEGGLRGYTF.